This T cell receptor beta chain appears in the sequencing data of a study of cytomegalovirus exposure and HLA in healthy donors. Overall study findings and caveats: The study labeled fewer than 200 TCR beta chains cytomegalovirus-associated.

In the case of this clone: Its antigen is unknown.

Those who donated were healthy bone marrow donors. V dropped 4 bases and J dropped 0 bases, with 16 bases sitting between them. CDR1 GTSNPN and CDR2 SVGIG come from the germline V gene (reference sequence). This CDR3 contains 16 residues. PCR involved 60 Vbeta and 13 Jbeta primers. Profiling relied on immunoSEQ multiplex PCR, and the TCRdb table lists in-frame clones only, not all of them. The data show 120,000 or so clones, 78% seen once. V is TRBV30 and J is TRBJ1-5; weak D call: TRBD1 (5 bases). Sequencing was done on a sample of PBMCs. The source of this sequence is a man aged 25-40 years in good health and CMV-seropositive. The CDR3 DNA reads TGTGCCTGGAATTTTGGGGCCGGCCATAGCAATCAGCCCCAGCATTTT. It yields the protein CAWNFGAGHSNQPQHF.